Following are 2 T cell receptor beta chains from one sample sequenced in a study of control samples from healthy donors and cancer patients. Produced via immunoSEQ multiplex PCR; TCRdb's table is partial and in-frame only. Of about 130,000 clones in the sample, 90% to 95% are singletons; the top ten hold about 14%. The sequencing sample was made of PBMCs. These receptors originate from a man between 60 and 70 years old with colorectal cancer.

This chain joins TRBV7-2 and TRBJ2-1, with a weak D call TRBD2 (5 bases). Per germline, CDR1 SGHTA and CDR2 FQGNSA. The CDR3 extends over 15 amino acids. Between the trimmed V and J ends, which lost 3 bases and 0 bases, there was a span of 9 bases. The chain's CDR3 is CASSLVGSSYNEQFF. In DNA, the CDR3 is TGTGCCAGCAGCTTGGTGGGGAGCTCCTACAATGAGCAGTTCTTC.

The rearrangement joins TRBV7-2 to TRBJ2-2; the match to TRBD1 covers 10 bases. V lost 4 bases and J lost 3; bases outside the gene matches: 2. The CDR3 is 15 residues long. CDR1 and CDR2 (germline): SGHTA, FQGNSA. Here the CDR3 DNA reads TGTGCCAGCAGCTGGACAGGGGGGTACACCGGGGAGCTGTTTTTT. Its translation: CASSWTGGYTGELFF.